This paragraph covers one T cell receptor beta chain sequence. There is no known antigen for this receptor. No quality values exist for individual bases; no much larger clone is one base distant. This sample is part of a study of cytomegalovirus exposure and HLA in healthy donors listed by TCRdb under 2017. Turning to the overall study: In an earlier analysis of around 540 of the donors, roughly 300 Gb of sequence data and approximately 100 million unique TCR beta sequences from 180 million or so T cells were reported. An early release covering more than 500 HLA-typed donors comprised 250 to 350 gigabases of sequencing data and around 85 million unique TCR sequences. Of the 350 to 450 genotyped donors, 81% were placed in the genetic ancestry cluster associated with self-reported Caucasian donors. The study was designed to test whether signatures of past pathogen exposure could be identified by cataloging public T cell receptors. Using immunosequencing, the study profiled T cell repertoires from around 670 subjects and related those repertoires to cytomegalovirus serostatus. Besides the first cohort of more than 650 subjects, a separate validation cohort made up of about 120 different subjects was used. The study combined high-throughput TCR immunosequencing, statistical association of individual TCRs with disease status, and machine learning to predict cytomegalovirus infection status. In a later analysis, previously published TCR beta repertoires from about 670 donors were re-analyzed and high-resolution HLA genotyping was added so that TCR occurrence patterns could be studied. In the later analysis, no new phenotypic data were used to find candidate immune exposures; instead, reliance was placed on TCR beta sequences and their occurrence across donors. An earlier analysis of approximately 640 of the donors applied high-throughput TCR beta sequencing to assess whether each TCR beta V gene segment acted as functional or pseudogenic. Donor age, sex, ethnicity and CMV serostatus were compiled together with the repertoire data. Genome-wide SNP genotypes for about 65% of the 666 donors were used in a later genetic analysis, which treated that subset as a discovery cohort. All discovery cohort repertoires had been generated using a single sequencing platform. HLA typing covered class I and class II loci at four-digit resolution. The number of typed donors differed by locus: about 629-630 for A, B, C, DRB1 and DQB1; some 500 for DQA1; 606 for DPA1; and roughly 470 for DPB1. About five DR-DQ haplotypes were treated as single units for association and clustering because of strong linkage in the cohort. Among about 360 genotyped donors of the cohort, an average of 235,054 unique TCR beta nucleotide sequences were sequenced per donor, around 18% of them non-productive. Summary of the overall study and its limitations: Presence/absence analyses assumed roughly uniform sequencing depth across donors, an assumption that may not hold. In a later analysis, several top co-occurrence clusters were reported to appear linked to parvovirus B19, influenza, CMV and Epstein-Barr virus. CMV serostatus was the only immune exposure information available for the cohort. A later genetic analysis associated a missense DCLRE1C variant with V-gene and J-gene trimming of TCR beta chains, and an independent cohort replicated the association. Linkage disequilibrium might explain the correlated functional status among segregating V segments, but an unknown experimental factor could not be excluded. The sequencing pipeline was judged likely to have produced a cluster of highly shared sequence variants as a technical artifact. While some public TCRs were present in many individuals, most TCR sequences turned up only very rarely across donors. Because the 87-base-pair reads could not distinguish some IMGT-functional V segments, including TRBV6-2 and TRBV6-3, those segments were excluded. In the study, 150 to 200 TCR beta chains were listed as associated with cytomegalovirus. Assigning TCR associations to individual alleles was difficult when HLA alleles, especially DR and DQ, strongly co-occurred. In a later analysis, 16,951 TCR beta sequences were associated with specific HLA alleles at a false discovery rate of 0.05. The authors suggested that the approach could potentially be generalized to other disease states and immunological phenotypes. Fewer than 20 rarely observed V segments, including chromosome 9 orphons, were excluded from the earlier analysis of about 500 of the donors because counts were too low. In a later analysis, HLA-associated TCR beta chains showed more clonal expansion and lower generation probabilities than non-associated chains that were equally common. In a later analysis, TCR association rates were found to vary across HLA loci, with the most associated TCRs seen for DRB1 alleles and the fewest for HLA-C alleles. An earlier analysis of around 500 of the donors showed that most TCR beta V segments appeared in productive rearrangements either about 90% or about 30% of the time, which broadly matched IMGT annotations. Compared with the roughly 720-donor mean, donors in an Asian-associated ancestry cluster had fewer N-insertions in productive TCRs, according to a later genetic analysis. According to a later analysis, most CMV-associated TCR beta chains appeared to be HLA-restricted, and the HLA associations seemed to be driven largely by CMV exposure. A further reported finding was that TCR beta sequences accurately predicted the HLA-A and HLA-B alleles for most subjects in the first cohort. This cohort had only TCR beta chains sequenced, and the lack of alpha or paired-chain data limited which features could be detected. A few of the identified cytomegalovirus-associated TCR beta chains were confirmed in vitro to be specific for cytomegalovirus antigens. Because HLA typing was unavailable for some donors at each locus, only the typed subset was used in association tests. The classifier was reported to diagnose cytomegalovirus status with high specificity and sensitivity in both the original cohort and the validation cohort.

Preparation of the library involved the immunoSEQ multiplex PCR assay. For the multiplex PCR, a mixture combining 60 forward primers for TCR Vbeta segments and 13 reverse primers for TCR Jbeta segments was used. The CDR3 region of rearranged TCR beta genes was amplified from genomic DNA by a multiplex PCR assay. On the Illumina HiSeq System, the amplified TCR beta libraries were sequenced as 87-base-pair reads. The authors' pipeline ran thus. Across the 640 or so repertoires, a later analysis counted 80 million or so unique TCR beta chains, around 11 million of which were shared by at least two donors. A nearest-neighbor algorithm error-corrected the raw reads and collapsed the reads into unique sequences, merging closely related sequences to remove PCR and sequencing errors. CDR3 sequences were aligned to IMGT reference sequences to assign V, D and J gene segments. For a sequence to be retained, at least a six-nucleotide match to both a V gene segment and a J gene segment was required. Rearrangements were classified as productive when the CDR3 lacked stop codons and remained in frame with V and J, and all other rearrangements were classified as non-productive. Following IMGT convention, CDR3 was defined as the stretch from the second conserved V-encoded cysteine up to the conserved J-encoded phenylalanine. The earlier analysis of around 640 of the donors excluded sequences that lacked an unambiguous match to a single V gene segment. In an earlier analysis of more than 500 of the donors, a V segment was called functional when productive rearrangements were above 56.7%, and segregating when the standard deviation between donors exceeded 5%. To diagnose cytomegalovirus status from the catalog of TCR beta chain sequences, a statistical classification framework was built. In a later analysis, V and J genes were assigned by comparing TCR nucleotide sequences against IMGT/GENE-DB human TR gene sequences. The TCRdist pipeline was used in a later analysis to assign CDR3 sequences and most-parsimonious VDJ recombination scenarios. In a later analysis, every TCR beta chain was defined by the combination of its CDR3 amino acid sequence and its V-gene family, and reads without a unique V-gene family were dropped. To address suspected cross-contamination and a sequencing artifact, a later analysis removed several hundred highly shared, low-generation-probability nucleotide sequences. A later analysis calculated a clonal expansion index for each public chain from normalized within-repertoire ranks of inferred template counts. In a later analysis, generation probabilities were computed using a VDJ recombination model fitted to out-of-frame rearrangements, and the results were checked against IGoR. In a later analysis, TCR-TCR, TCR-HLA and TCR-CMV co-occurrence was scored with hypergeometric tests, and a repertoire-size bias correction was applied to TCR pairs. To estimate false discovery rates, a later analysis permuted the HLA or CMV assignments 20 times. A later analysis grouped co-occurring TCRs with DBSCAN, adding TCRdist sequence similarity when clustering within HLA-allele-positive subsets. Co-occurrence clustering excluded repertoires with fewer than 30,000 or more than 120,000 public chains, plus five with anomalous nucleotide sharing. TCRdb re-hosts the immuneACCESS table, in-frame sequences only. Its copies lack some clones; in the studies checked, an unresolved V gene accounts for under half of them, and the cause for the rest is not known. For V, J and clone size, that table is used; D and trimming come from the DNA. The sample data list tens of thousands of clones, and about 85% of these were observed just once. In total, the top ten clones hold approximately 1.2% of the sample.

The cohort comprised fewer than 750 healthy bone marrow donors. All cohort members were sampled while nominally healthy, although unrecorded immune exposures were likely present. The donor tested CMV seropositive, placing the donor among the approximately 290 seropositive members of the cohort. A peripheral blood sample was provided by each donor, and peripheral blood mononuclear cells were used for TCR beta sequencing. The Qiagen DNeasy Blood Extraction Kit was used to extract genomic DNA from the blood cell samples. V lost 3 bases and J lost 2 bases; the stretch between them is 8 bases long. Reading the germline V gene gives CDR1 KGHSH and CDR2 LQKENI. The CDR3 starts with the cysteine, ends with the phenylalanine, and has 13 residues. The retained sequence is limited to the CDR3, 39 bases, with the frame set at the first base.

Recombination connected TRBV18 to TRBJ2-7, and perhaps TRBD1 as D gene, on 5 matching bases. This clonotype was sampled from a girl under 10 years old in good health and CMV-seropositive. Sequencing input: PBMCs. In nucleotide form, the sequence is TGTGCCAGCTCACCTCCGGACACCTACGAGCAGTACTTC. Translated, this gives CASSPPDTYEQYF.